These 7 T cell receptor beta chains originate from one sample sequenced in a study of cytomegalovirus exposure and HLA in healthy donors. Primers included in the PCR were 60 Vbeta and 13 Jbeta primers. Some clones are missing from TCRdb's copy, which holds only in-frame ones; the method was immunoSEQ multiplex PCR. Of 200,000 or so clones listed, roughly 80% are singletons. The sequencing input was PBMCs. The receptors stem from a man aged 25 to 40 in good health and CMV-seronegative.

The J gene is TRBJ2-7, the V gene TRBV2; 9 positions agree with TRBD1. Germline V gene sequence: CDR1 SNHLY, CDR2 FYNNEI. CDR3 size: 14 residues. J gave up 5 bases and V 5 bases, and 7 bases lay outside the gene matches. CDR3 region: CASSTWTGVNEQYF. The CDR3 DNA reads TGTGCCAGCAGTACCTGGACAGGGGTAAACGAGCAGTACTTC.

The rearrangement joins TRBV4-3 to TRBJ2-1; the match to TRBD2 covers 11 bases. The CDR3 loop spans 17 amino acids. The germline V gene has CDR1 LGHNA and CDR2 YSLEER. The V segment lost 2 bases and the J segment 8 bases; nucleotides outside the gene matches: 11. The CDR3 protein is CASSQTILAGGSDEQFF. In DNA, the CDR3 is TGCGCCAGCAGCCAAACCATTCTAGCGGGGGGATCGGATGAGCAGTTCTTC.

In its sample, this clone was seen once. CDR3 in DNA: TGTGCCAGCAGCTTAGGCTCCTCTGGAAACACCATATATTTT. Amino acid sequence: CASSLGSSGNTIYF. J is TRBJ1-3 and V is TRBV13; D is ambiguous. Germline V lookup: CDR1 PRHDT, CDR2 FYEKMQ (reference sequence). The CDR3 sequence is 14 residues long. Trimming stripped 0 bases from V and 0 bases from J, with 3 bases between.

In this sample, this clone turned up a few times. The chain has TRBV7-2 and TRBJ2-5; 10 bases map to TRBD1. The CDR3 has 16 amino acids. Germline loops: CDR1 SGHTA, CDR2 FQGNSA. Trimming cost V 1 base and J 2 bases; bases outside gene matches: 4. The DNA of the CDR3 is TGTGCCAGCAGCTTAGTAGGGACAGGGGCTCAAGAGACCCAGTACTTC. This gives the protein CASSLVGTGAQETQYF.

The V and J genes are TRBV10-3 and TRBJ2-7, with 9 positions matching TRBD1. Unmatched junction bases numbered 13, after V lost 10 bases and J lost 0 bases. The CDR3 has 16 residues. Per germline, CDR1 ENHRY and CDR2 SYGVKD. The CDR3 sequence: CATLDRGRGLSYEQYF. The CDR3, as DNA: TGTGCCACCTTGGACAGGGGAAGGGGGCTCTCCTACGAGCAGTACTTC.

The J gene is TRBJ1-6, the V gene TRBV2, with unresolved D. V lost 4 bases to trimming and J lost 10 bases, with 11 bases between them. The CDR3 length is 13 residues. Germline loops: CDR1 SNHLY, CDR2 FYNNEI. The DNA of the CDR3 is TGTGCCAGCAGTGTCGCGGTTCGATCACCCCTCCACTTT. This translates into CASSVAVRSPLHF.

The chain couples TRBV27 to TRBJ1-3, with a weak D call TRBD1 (5 bases). Per germline, CDR1 MNHEY and CDR2 SMNVEV (reference sequence). This CDR3 is built from 15 residues. Trimming removed 3 bases from V and 0 bases from J, with 9 bases in between. CDR3 in DNA: TGTGCCAGCAGTTTTGGCGGGGGCTCTGGAAACACCATATATTTT. Translation: CASSFGGGSGNTIYF.